Listed here is a single TCR beta chain. One junction end does not reproduce the germline sequence, and a read error may be involved. Repertoires were generated with immunoSEQ multiplex PCR, while TCRdb's copy carries only in-frame clones and drops some. The table records 75,000 to 95,000 clones, roughly 93% of them present only once. These data originate in a study of T cell changes during pregnancy in multiple sclerosis. The sequences come from peripheral blood, collected in the second trimester of pregnancy. The source is a female donor with multiple sclerosis, enrolled in a pregnancy study.

In nucleotides, the CDR3 is TGTGCCAGTATAGAGGGAACGTTGGACGGACTAAACCTGAACGCTGAAGCTTTCTTT. This encodes CASIEGTLDGLNLNAEAFF. This sequence joins TRBV19 and TRBJ1-1; D gene unclear. Germline assignment: CDR1 LNHDA and CDR2 SQIVND (reference sequence). The CDR3 consists of 19 residues.